This T cell receptor beta chain was documented in a study of cytomegalovirus exposure and HLA in healthy donors. Study outcomes and limitations: In a later analysis, TCR beta V- and J-gene trimming showed a link to a missense DCLRE1C variant.

As to this clone: The antigen is unknown.

Use of 60 Vbeta and 13 Jbeta primers characterized the PCR. TCRdb's table, derived via immunoSEQ multiplex PCR, lists solely in-frame clones and lacks some. The sample contains about 59,000 clones, 70% to 75% of which appear only once. CDR3 length equals 15 residues. The V end lost 3 bases, the J end lost 5 bases, and 16 bases lay between the germline ends. CDR1 and CDR2 (germline): SGHNT, YYREEE (reference sequence). The origin of this receptor is a man younger than 40 in good health and CMV-seropositive. The chain has TRBV5-4 and TRBJ2-3, with D possibly matching TRBD2 (5 bases). The sequencing input was PBMCs. Here the CDR3 DNA reads TGTGCCAGCAGCTGGCCGGGGAATATGGGAGATACGCAGTATTTT. This gives the protein CASSWPGNMGDTQYF. The variable domain in full, completed from reference TRBV5-4 and TRBJ2-3, reads ETGVTQSPTHLIKTRGQQVTLRCSSQSGHNTVSWYQQALGQGPQFIFQYYREEENGRGNFPPRFSGLQFPNYSSELNVNALELDDSALYLCASSWPGNMGDTQYFGPGTRLTVL.